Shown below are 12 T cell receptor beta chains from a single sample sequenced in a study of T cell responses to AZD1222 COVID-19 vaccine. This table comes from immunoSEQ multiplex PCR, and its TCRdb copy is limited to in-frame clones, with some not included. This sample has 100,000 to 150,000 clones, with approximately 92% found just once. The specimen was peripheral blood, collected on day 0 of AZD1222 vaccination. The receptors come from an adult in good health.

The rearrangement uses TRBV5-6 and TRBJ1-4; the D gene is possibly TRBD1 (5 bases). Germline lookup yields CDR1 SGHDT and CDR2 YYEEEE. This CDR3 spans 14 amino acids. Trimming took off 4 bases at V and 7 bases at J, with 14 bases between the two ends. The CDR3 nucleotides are TGTGCCAGCAGCCCGCGGGGGAGAGGTGAAAAACTGTTTTTT. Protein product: CASSPRGRGEKLFF. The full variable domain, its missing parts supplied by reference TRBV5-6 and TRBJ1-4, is DAGVTQSPTHLIKTRGQQVTLRCSPKSGHDTVSWYQQALGQGPQFIFQYYEEEERQRGNFPDRFSGHQFPNYSSELNVNALLLGDSALYLCASSPRGRGEKLFFGSGTQLSVL.

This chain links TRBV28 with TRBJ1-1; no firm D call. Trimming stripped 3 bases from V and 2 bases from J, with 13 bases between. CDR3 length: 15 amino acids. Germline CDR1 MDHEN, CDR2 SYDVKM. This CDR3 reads CASSFLFTSNTEAFF. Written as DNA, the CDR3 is TGTGCCAGCAGTTTCCTTTTCACAAGCAACACTGAAGCTTTCTTT.

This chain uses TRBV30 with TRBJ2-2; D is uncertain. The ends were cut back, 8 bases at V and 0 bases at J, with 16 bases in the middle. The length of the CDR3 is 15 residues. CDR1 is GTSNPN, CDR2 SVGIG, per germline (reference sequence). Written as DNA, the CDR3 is TGTGCCCACCCTCAGGCCCCCCCGAACACCGGGGAGCTGTTTTTT. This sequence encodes CAHPQAPPNTGELFF.

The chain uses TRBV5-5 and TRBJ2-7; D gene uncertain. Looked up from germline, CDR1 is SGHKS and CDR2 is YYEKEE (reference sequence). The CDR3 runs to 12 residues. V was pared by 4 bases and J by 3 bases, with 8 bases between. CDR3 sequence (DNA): TGTGCCAGCAGCGTGGATGACTACGAGCAGTACTTC. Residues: CASSVDDYEQYF.

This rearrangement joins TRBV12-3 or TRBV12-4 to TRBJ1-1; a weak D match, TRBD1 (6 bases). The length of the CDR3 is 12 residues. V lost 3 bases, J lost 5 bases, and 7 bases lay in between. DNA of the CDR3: TGTGCCAGCAGTTTCCAGGGGACTGAAGCTTTCTTT. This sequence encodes CASSFQGTEAFF.

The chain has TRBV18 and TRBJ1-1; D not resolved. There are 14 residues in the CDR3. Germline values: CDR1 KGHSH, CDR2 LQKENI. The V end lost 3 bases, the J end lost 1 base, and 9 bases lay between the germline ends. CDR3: CASSPFAPNTEAFF. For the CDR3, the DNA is TGTGCCAGCTCACCCTTCGCCCCGAACACTGAAGCTTTCTTT.

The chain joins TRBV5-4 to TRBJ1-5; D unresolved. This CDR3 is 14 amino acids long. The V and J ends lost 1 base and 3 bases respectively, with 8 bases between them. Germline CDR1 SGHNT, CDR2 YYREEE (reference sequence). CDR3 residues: CASSLYGDNQPQHF. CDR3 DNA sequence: TGTGCCAGCAGCTTGTATGGAGACAATCAGCCCCAGCATTTT.

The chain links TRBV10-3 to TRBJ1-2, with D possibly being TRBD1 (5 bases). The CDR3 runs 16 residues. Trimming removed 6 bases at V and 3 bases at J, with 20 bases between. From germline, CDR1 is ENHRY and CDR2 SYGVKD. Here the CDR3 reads CAIRNTGGGGDYGYTF. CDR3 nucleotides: TGTGCCATCAGAAACACAGGAGGCGGTGGGGACTATGGCTACACCTTC.

The CDR3 region has the DNA TGTGCCACCAGCTCTTGGACTAGCGGGGCATACAATGAGCAGTTCTTC. Protein: CATSSWTSGAYNEQFF. This sequence joins TRBV15 and TRBJ2-1; 12 bases fit TRBD2. The germline V gene has CDR1 LNHNV and CDR2 YYDKDF (reference sequence). The V and J ends lost 5 bases and 4 bases, in that order; junction bases with no gene match: 6. The CDR3 runs to 16 residues. The entire variable domain, with the rest obtained from reference TRBV15 and TRBJ2-1, is as follows: DAMVIQNPRYQVTQFGKPVTLSCSQTLNHNVMYWYQQKSSQAPKLLFHYYDKDFNNEADTPDNFQSRRPNTSFCFLDIRSPGLGDTAMYLCATSSWTSGAYNEQFFGPGTRLTVL.

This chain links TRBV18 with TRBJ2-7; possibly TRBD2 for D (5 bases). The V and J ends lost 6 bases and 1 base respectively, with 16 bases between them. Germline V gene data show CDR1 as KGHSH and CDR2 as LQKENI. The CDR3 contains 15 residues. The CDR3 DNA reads TGTGCCAGCTCCCGCCGTGGACTCGGGTCCTACGAGCAGTACTTC. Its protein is CASSRRGLGSYEQYF.

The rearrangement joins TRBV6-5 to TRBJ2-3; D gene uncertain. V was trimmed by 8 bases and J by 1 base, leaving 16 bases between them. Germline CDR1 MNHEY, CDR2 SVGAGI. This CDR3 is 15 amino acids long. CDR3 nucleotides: TGTGCCAGCCGCCGAACCCCTCTGGGCACAGATACGCAGTATTTT. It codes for CASRRTPLGTDTQYF.

CDR3 region: CASSRTTLLSGNTIYF. The CDR3, as DNA: TGTGCCAGTAGTAGGACGACCCTTCTCTCTGGAAACACCATATATTTT. The chain recombines TRBV19 with TRBJ1-3; D unresolved. The CDR3 spans 16 residues. V lost 4 bases, J lost 0 bases, and 13 bases lay in between. Per germline, CDR1 LNHDA and CDR2 SQIVND (reference sequence).